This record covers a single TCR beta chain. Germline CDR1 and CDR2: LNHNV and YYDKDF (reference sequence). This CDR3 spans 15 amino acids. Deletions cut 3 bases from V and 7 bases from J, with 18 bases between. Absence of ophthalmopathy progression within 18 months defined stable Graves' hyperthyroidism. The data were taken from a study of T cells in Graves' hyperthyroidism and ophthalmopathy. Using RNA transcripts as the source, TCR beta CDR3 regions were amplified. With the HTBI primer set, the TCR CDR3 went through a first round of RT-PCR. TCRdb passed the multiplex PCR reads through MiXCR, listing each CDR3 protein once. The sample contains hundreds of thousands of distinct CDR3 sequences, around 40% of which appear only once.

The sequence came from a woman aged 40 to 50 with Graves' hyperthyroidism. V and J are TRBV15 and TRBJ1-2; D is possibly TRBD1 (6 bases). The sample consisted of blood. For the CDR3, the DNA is TGTGCCACCAGCAGCCAAGATCCCAGGGGTGGTGGCTACACCTTC. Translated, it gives CATSSQDPRGGGYTF.